The T cell receptor (beta chain) described here comes from a study of OX40 agonist ivuxolimab in advanced cancers. Looking at the study overall: Cancers in dose escalation were hepatocellular, melanoma, renal cell and head and neck. Partial responses were achieved by three patients, of whom one had hepatocellular carcinoma and two had cutaneous melanoma. Findings and limits, study-wide: It was not determined which antigens were specifically recognized by the peripheral T cells that had undergone clonal expansion. Low normalized clonal expansion also occurred in some nonresponding patients.

Germline V lookup: CDR1 SGHTS, CDR2 YDEGEE. The CDR3 is made up of 13 amino acids. V lost 4 bases to trimming and J lost 8 bases, with 15 bases between them. Worth noting for this clone: Its specificity is not known.

Profiled with immunoSEQ multiplex PCR; TCRdb holds only in-frame clones, not every one. The sample consists of about 80,000 clones, over 90% of them appearing once. This sequence was found in an adult with an advanced solid tumor such as melanoma, head and neck, liver or kidney cancer. The sequencing here drew on CD4+ or CD8+ T cells sorted from blood, taken in a trial of the OX40 agonist ivuxolimab. The chain recombines TRBV5-8 with TRBJ1-2; D gene unclear. The CDR3 reads CASSPSGVRGYTF. DNA of the CDR3: TGTGCCAGCAGCCCCTCCGGGGTTAGAGGCTACACCTTC.